These 20 T cell receptor beta chains were sequenced from one sample in a study of beta chain features in type 1 diabetes. The sequenced template was cDNA made from the entire isolated RNA. Some clones are missing from TCRdb's copy, which holds only in-frame ones; the method was immunoSEQ multiplex PCR. This table has about 370,000 clones, more than 13% appearing once. The sequencing sample was made of naive CD4+ T cells from blood. The receptors stem from a woman aged 18 to 35 in good health.

V is TRBV28 and J is TRBJ1-5, with a possible D match to TRBD1 (5 bases). Germline assignment: CDR1 MDHEN and CDR2 SYDVKM. V lost 6 bases and J lost 6, with 12 bases in between. The CDR3 runs 13 residues. The CDR3 DNA reads TGTGCCAGCAGGATTAGGGGAACTCAGCCCCAGCATTTT. The encoded protein is CASRIRGTQPQHF.

Only a few counts were recorded for this clone. This rearrangement joins TRBV28 to TRBJ2-3; 7 nucleotides align to TRBD1. This CDR3 contains 15 residues. The V gene end was trimmed by 5 bases and the J gene end by 2 bases; junction bases not matched to a gene: 7. CDR1 and CDR2 from the germline V gene are MDHEN and SYDVKM. Written as DNA, the CDR3 is TGTGCCAGCAGTCCGTGGACAGGTCCCACAGATACGCAGTATTTT. As protein: CASSPWTGPTDTQYF. Looking up the rest from reference TRBV28 and TRBJ2-3 gives the full variable domain: DVKVTQSSRYLVKRTGEKVFLECVQDMDHENMFWYRQDPGLGLRLIYFSYDVKMKEKGDIPEGYSVSREKKERFSLILESASTNQTSMYLCASSPWTGPTDTQYFGPGTRLTVL.

This clone was found a few times. The CDR3 DNA reads TGTGCCCCGCGACAGGGGAACACCGGGGAGCTGTTTTTT. This codes for CAPRQGNTGELFF. The chain combines TRBV30 with TRBJ2-2; 7 nucleotides align to TRBD1. The CDR3 spans 13 residues. Per the germline V gene, CDR1 is GTSNPN and CDR2 is SVGIG (reference sequence). The junction had 4 bases not matched to a gene; V was cut back by 8 bases and J by 1 base. The full variable domain, in which reference TRBV30 and TRBJ2-2 provide the parts outside the CDR3, is SQTIHQWPATLVQPVGSPLSLECTVEGTSNPNLYWYRQAAGRGLQLLFYSVGIGQISSEVPQNLSASRPQDRQFILSSKKLLLSDSGFYLCAPRQGNTGELFFGEGSRLTVL.

The chain joins TRBV29-1 to TRBJ2-7; D is perhaps TRBD1 (6 bases). The V gene's germline CDR1 is SQVTM and CDR2 ANQGSEA. Trimming took 2 bases from V and 0 from J, leaving 11 bases between them. This CDR3 is built from 14 residues. CDR3 region: CSVEKQGPSYEQYF. CDR3 bases: TGCAGCGTTGAAAAACAGGGTCCCTCCTACGAGCAGTACTTC.

This clone was counted only a few times. The V and J genes are TRBV4-1 and TRBJ2-7; 8 bases line up with TRBD2. CDR3 size: 16 residues. V lost 0 bases and J lost 2; bases outside the gene matches: 6. CDR1 and CDR2 from the germline V gene are MGHRA and YSYEKL. In DNA form, the CDR3 reads TGCGCCAGCAGCCAAGAGGCGGGACTAGGAGCCTACGAGCAGTACTTC. Its protein is CASSQEAGLGAYEQYF.

The genes are TRBV7-8 and TRBJ2-7; D is possibly TRBD2 (6 bases). The CDR3 runs to 14 residues. Germline lookup yields CDR1 SGHVS and CDR2 FQNEAQ. V lost 5 bases and J 7 bases, leaving 18 bases between the germline ends. The CDR3: CASSTGTGVQEQYF. DNA for the CDR3: TGTGCCAGCAGCACCGGGACGGGAGTACAGGAGCAGTACTTC.

This clone has more than one count but fewer than ten. The genes are TRBV5-1 and TRBJ1-1, with no clear D. CDR3 length equals 13 residues. The V end was cut by 1 base, the J end by 1 base, with 5 bases between. CDR1 SGHRS and CDR2 YFSETQ come from the germline V gene. The CDR3 bases are TGCGCCAGCAGCTTGATACAGAACACTGAAGCTTTCTTT. Translated, it gives CASSLIQNTEAFF.

This clone was detected a few times. The chain uses TRBV29-1 and TRBJ2-7; 10 bases match TRBD2. CDR3 length: 16 amino acids. J was trimmed by 0 bases and V by 4 bases; bases with no gene match: 9. Germline V gene lookup returns CDR1 SQVTM and CDR2 ANQGSEA. As DNA, the CDR3 is TGCAGCGTTGCCGGGAGCGGGAGGGCCAACTCCTACGAGCAGTACTTC. Protein product: CSVAGSGRANSYEQYF.

Worth noting for this clone: The sample holds other DNA sequences that translate to the same CDR3. The genes are TRBV5-1 and TRBJ2-3; 7 nucleotides match TRBD1. The CDR3 is 15 residues long. Germline V CDR1 and CDR2: SGHRS, YFSETQ. Unmatched junction bases numbered 2, after V lost 1 base and J lost 0 bases. The CDR3 sequence is CASSLTGASTDTQYF. The CDR3 DNA sequence: TGCGCCAGCAGCTTGACAGGGGCGAGCACAGATACGCAGTATTTT.

This sequence joins TRBV5-1 and TRBJ2-1, with 8 positions matching TRBD2. Germline CDR1 reads SGHRS; CDR2 reads YFSETQ. V was pared by 0 bases and J by 9 bases, with 5 bases of the junction left unmatched. The CDR3 is made up of 14 amino acids. The DNA of the CDR3 is TGCGCCAGCAGCTTGGCGGGAGGGCCGAGTGAGCAGTTCTTC. Amino acids: CASSLAGGPSEQFF.

This clone was seen only a few times. The chain joins TRBV28 to TRBJ1-1, with a tentative D call TRBD1 (6 bases). The germline CDR1 and CDR2 sequences are MDHEN and SYDVKM. The CDR3 totals 15 residues. Between the trimmed V and J ends, which lost 3 bases and 1 base, there was a span of 12 bases. CDR3 sequence reads: CASSLGATGNTEAFF. The CDR3 DNA sequence: TGTGCCAGCAGTTTGGGGGCCACGGGGAACACTGAAGCTTTCTTT.

V gene TRBV30 combines with J gene TRBJ1-2; 7 bases agree with TRBD1. Germline CDR1 reads GTSNPN; CDR2 reads SVGIG (reference sequence). CDR3 size: 12 residues. Trimming removed 2 bases from V and 5 bases from J; junction bases left unmatched: 2. CDR3 DNA sequence: TGTGCCTGGAGTAGGGGGCCGTATGGCTACACCTTC. Translation: CAWSRGPYGYTF.

The sample holds a few counts of this clone. CDR3 nucleotide sequence: TGTGCCTGGAGTGAGGGGGCGCGGACTGAAGCTTTCTTT. Its translation: CAWSEGARTEAFF. The V gene is TRBV30, the J gene TRBJ1-1; 7 bases agree with TRBD1. Germline assignment: CDR1 GTSNPN and CDR2 SVGIG (reference sequence). The CDR3 extends over 13 amino acids. V was clipped by 1 base and J by 5 bases; unmatched bases: 4. Together with reference TRBV30 and TRBJ1-1, the CDR3 gives the full variable domain: SQTIHQWPATLVQPVGSPLSLECTVEGTSNPNLYWYRQAAGRGLQLLFYSVGIGQISSEVPQNLSASRPQDRQFILSSKKLLLSDSGFYLCAWSEGARTEAFFGQGTRLTVV.

The gene calls are TRBV28 and TRBJ2-7; 8 bases are a match to TRBD1. The CDR3 contains 14 residues. CDR1 and CDR2 (germline): MDHEN, SYDVKM. V lost 10 bases and J lost 5; bases outside the gene matches: 13. The chain's CDR3 is CATNPGGVKNEQYF. CDR3 sequence (DNA): TGTGCCACCAACCCAGGGGGCGTGAAGAACGAGCAGTACTTC.

This clone was recorded a few times. This chain joins TRBV6-6 and TRBJ1-2, with TRBD1 matching over 7 bases. The CDR3 is 15 amino acids. The junction had 6 bases not matched to a gene; V was cut back by 5 bases and J by 0 bases. CDR1 and CDR2 from the germline V gene are MNHNY and SVGAGI (reference sequence). The CDR3 reads CASSNYRGTNYGYTF. CDR3 in DNA: TGTGCCAGCAGTAACTACAGGGGAACTAACTATGGCTACACCTTC.

The genes are TRBV5-1 and TRBJ2-7, with 7 bases identical to TRBD2. The trim removed 0 bases at V and 2 bases at J, leaving 14 bases unmatched. Looked up from germline, CDR1 is SGHRS and CDR2 is YFSETQ. The CDR3 length is 18 residues. CDR3 coding DNA: TGCGCCAGCAGCTTGGCCGAGAAGGCTAGCGGAACGCCCTACGAGCAGTACTTC. Translation gives CASSLAEKASGTPYEQYF.

This clone was picked up a small number of times. This chain links TRBV27 with TRBJ1-1, with 9 bases lining up with TRBD1. V was pared by 6 bases and J by 3 bases, with 2 bases of the junction left unmatched. The CDR3 sequence is 13 residues long. Germline CDR1 is MNHEY and CDR2 is SMNVEV (reference sequence). The CDR3 region is CASSRDRDTEAFF. CDR3 DNA sequence: TGTGCCAGCAGCCGGGACAGGGACACTGAAGCTTTCTTT.

V gene TRBV30 combines with J gene TRBJ1-1, with 10 bases fitting TRBD1. Germline-derived CDR1 and CDR2 are GTSNPN and SVGIG (reference sequence). V gave up 3 bases and J gave up 0 bases; unmatched junction bases: 10. The CDR3 covers 17 residues. This CDR3 reads CAWRSRDRGLVNTEAFF. In DNA form, the CDR3 reads TGTGCCTGGAGATCCAGGGACAGGGGTTTAGTGAACACTGAAGCTTTCTTT.

V gene TRBV7-2 combines with J gene TRBJ2-5; 7 bases align to TRBD1. The J segment lost 1 base and the V segment lost 4 bases, leaving 6 bases of the junction unmatched. Looked up from germline, CDR1 is SGHTA and CDR2 is FQGNSA. This CDR3 is 15 amino acids long. The CDR3 protein is CASSSDRVAQETQYF. DNA for the CDR3: TGTGCCAGCAGCTCAGACAGGGTAGCCCAAGAGACCCAGTACTTC. Full variable domain (missing parts from reference TRBV7-2 and TRBJ2-5): GAGVSQSPSNKVTEKGKDVELRCDPISGHTALYWYRQSLGQGLEFLIYFQGNSAPDKSGLPSDRFSAERTGGSVSTLTIQRTQQEDSAVYLCASSSDRVAQETQYFGPGTRLLVL.

This clone showed up just a few times. The chain employs TRBV18 and TRBJ1-5, with D possibly TRBD1 on 6 matching bases. Trimming stripped 3 bases from V and 5 bases from J, with 14 bases between. The CDR3 length is 15 residues. Germline V gives CDR1 KGHSH, CDR2 LQKENI. The CDR3 region has the DNA TGTGCCAGCTCACCCAGGACAGACCGCCATCAGCCCCAGCATTTT. The encoded protein is CASSPRTDRHQPQHF.